The next 21 T cell receptor beta chains were all read from a single sample in a study of shared clonotypes between healthy human individuals. Method: immunoSEQ multiplex PCR; TCRdb's copy keeps in-frame clones and lacks some. Of some 200,000 clones listed, under 80% are singletons. Sequencing was carried out using memory CD4+ T cells sorted from blood. Subset meaning: CD45RA-negative fraction. Receptors were obtained from a man aged 25-45 years in good health.

The V gene is TRBV6-5, the J gene TRBJ1-4; 10 bases match TRBD1. CDR1 and CDR2 (germline): MNHEY, SVGAGI. This CDR3 contains 15 residues. The J segment lost 11 bases and the V segment lost 0 bases, leaving 6 bases of the junction unmatched. In DNA form, the CDR3 reads TGTGCCAGCAGTTACTCTGACAGGGGGCGTGGGAAACTGTTTTTT. Amino acid sequence: CASSYSDRGRGKLFF.

This clone came up once. The V gene is TRBV7-2, the J gene TRBJ2-7; D unclear. This CDR3 comprises 14 residues. Germline V gives CDR1 SGHTA, CDR2 FQGNSA. V was cut by 3 bases and J by 0 bases, with 9 bases left in between. The CDR3 here is CASSLISSSYEQYF. In nucleotides, the CDR3 is TGTGCCAGCAGCTTGATCTCTAGCTCCTACGAGCAGTACTTC.

The genes are TRBV7-2 and TRBJ1-5; 9 bases fit TRBD1. Per the germline V gene, CDR1 is SGHTA and CDR2 is FQGNSA. The CDR3 extends over 14 amino acids. Germline trimming cut 4 bases from V and 5 bases from J; bases unmatched to any gene: 3. The CDR3 DNA follows: TGTGCCAGCAGCTCACAGGGGGCGGATCAGCCCCAGCATTTT. It is translated as CASSSQGADQPQHF.

This chain's CDR3 is CASRMTALSYEQYF. The DNA for the CDR3 is TGTGCCAGCAGGATGACAGCCCTCTCCTACGAGCAGTACTTC. The chain carries TRBV6-6 and TRBJ2-7; possibly TRBD1 for D (5 bases). Germline CDR1 reads MNHNY; CDR2 reads SVGAGI (reference sequence). V was clipped by 6 bases and J by 0 bases, with 12 bases between them. This CDR3 is 14 amino acids long.

This chain joins TRBV25-1 and TRBJ2-7; no firm D call. The germline CDR1 and CDR2 sequences are MGHDK and SYGVNS. The CDR3 covers 14 residues. The V end lost 4 bases, the J end lost 3 bases, and 13 bases lay between the germline ends. In DNA form, the CDR3 reads TGTGCCAGCAGTGGAGCAGGATGGAACTACGAGCAGTACTTC. It encodes CASSGAGWNYEQYF.

The chain combines TRBV28 with TRBJ1-5; D gene unclear. Germline values: CDR1 MDHEN, CDR2 SYDVKM. The CDR3 has 14 residues. The V end was cut by 4 bases, the J end by 8 bases, with 15 bases between. CDR3: CASSYLYSLKPQHF. The CDR3 DNA is TGTGCCAGCAGTTATTTGTACAGTCTAAAGCCCCAGCATTTT.

J is TRBJ1-2 and V is TRBV7-6; D is ambiguous. V was clipped by 5 bases and J by 3 bases, with 10 bases between them. Looked up from germline, CDR1 is SGHVS and CDR2 is FNYEAQ. The CDR3 is made up of 13 amino acids. In DNA form, the CDR3 reads TGTGCCAGCAGCCCATCCCAGCACTATGGCTACACCTTC. This encodes CASSPSQHYGYTF.

This rearrangement joins TRBV19 to TRBJ1-1, with D unresolved. The CDR3 is made up of 13 amino acids. The ends were cut back, 4 bases at V and 1 base at J, with 7 bases in the middle. Germline V lookup: CDR1 LNHDA, CDR2 SQIVND (reference sequence). The CDR3, as DNA: TGTGCCAGTAGTAAATGGGGGAACACTGAAGCTTTCTTT. Translation gives CASSKWGNTEAFF.

The V gene is TRBV5-1, the J gene TRBJ2-7; D uncertain. In germline, CDR1 is SGHRS, CDR2 YFSETQ. Trimming cost V 2 bases and J 2 bases, with 11 bases left between them. This CDR3 is built from 14 residues. This chain's CDR3 is CASSFSQPAYEQYF. In DNA form, the CDR3 reads TGCGCCAGCAGCTTTTCCCAGCCTGCCTACGAGCAGTACTTC.

The V call is TRBV7-2, the J call TRBJ2-2; TRBD1 is a possible D gene (6 bases). This CDR3 region has 17 residues. V dropped 5 bases and J dropped 0 bases, with 16 bases sitting between them. Germline-derived CDR1 and CDR2 are SGHTA and FQGNSA. CDR3: CASSVSSGTTNTGELFF. The CDR3 region has the DNA TGTGCCAGCAGCGTGAGCTCCGGGACAACGAACACCGGGGAGCTGTTTTTT.

This clone was picked up one time. This chain uses TRBV19 with TRBJ2-1; TRBD2 aligns across 8 bases. V was pared by 1 base and J by 6 bases, with 8 bases of the junction left unmatched. The CDR3 is 16 residues long. The germline V gene encodes CDR1 LNHDA and CDR2 SQIVND (reference sequence). CDR3 in DNA: TGTGCCAGTAGTATAGTTACTAGCGGCGATCCCAATGAGCAGTTCTTC. Amino acids: CASSIVTSGDPNEQFF.

The rearrangement joins TRBV6-1 to TRBJ2-1, with 13 bases matching TRBD2. J gave up 7 bases and V 6 bases, and 3 bases lay outside the gene matches. This CDR3 has 14 amino acids. Germline V CDR1 and CDR2: MNHNS, SASEGT. DNA for the CDR3: TGTGCCAGCAGACTAGCGGGAGGGGGGAATGAGCAGTTCTTC. Translation: CASRLAGGGNEQFF.

This clone was seen at least ten times. The chain links TRBV2 to TRBJ2-7, with 11 bases aligning to TRBD2. With V trimmed by 3 bases and J by 3 bases, 7 bases remained unmatched. Germline V CDR1 and CDR2: SNHLY, FYNNEI. CDR3 length: 16 residues. The CDR3 region is CASSDTSGSIHYEQYF. Written as DNA, the CDR3 is TGTGCCAGCAGTGATACTAGCGGGAGCATCCACTACGAGCAGTACTTC.

The gene calls are TRBV9 and TRBJ2-7, with a possible D match to TRBD2 (5 bases). CDR1 is SGDLS and CDR2 is YYNGEE in the germline V gene. This CDR3 has 13 residues. V dropped 4 bases and J dropped 4 bases, with 12 bases sitting between them. CDR3 region: CASSPRPGYEQYF. As DNA, the CDR3 is TGTGCCAGCAGCCCCCGTCCGGGGTACGAGCAGTACTTC.

The chain joins TRBV9 to TRBJ2-3; 7 nucleotides match TRBD2. After removal of 4 bases from V and 0 bases from J, the junction contained 5 bases not matched to a gene. The CDR3 runs 15 residues. Germline V gene sequence: CDR1 SGDLS, CDR2 YYNGEE. CDR3 in amino acids: CASSKLAHSTDTQYF. CDR3 DNA sequence: TGTGCCAGCAGCAAACTAGCGCACAGCACAGATACGCAGTATTTT.

This clone was recorded once. The chain joins TRBV5-6 to TRBJ2-5, with 15 bases identical to TRBD2. After removal of 4 bases from V and 5 bases from J, the junction contained 6 bases not matched to a gene. CDR3 length: 16 amino acids. Germline values: CDR1 SGHDT, CDR2 YYEEEE. CDR3 sequence: CASSPGLAGGPETQYF. The DNA of the CDR3 is TGTGCCAGCAGCCCTGGACTAGCGGGAGGGCCGGAGACCCAGTACTTC.

This rearrangement joins TRBV11-2 to TRBJ2-7; D might be TRBD1 (6 bases). The CDR3 totals 14 residues. V was cut by 6 bases and J by 1 base, with 13 bases left in between. Germline assignment: CDR1 SGHAT and CDR2 FQNNGV. Here the CDR3 reads CASRRIGGSYEQYF. For the CDR3, the DNA is TGTGCCAGCAGACGAATAGGGGGATCCTACGAGCAGTACTTC.

The rearrangement uses TRBV27 and TRBJ1-2; the match to TRBD1 covers 7 bases. The V gene end was trimmed by 6 bases and the J gene end by 7 bases; junction bases not matched to a gene: 5. This CDR3 has 12 amino acids. Looked up from germline, CDR1 is MNHEY and CDR2 is SMNVEV (reference sequence). The CDR3 bases are TGTGCCAGCAGCAGTCACAGGGGTGGCTACACCTTC. This codes for CASSSHRGGYTF.

The chain couples TRBV6-5 to TRBJ1-1, with 9 bases identical to TRBD1. Looked up from germline, CDR1 is MNHEY and CDR2 is SVGAGI. The ends lost 2 bases at V and 6 bases at J; junction bases unmatched: 7. CDR3 length: 15 amino acids. CDR3 nucleotides: TGTGCCAGCAGTTACCTGACAGGGGGAAACGCTGAAGCTTTCTTT. Protein product: CASSYLTGGNAEAFF.

V is TRBV6-5 and J is TRBJ2-3, with D possibly TRBD1 on 5 matching bases. Trimming left V 6 bases short and J 0 bases short, with 7 bases between. CDR1 is MNHEY and CDR2 is SVGAGI in the germline V gene. The CDR3 is 13 amino acids. CDR3 loop: CASSKGSTDTQYF. The CDR3 DNA reads TGTGCCAGCAGCAAGGGGAGCACAGATACGCAGTATTTT.

This clone was observed a single time. The chain has TRBV5-1 and TRBJ1-2; D may be TRBD1 (6 bases). This CDR3 is 14 amino acids long. The germline V gene has CDR1 SGHRS and CDR2 YFSETQ. Trimming left V 5 bases short and J 2 bases short, with 13 bases between. For the CDR3, the DNA is TGCGCCAGCAGTTTGTTAGACAGGAACTATGGCTACACCTTC. This sequence encodes CASSLLDRNYGYTF.